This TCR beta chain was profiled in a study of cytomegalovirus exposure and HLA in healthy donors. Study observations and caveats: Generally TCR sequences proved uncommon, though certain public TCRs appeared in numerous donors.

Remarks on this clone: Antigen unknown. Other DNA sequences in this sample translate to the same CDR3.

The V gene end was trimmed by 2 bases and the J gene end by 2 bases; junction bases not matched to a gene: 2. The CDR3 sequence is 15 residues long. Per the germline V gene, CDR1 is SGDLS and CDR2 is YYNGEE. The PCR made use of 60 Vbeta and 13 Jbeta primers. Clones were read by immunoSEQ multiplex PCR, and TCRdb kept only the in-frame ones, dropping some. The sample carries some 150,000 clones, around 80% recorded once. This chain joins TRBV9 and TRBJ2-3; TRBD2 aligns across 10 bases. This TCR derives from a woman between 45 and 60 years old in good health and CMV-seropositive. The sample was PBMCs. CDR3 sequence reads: CASSVLAGDTDTQYF. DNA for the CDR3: TGTGCCAGCAGCGTTCTAGCGGGAGACACAGATACGCAGTATTTT.